The following is a TCR beta chain sequence with its context. Treatment denoted: randomized to nivolumab then ipilimumab (arm A) or the reverse (arm B). Only in-frame clones appear in the TCRdb table, and some are missing; sequencing was by immunoSEQ multiplex PCR. The sample holds roughly 34,000 clones, 75% to 90% seen once. This entry belongs to a study of sequential checkpoint blockade in melanoma. Overall study context: Each arm's sequence ended with maintenance nivolumab.

V dropped 1 base and J dropped 5 bases, with 5 bases sitting between them. Germline values: CDR1 SEHNR, CDR2 FQNEAQ (reference sequence). This CDR3 has 12 residues. The source of this sequence is a human donor with melanoma. The input for sequencing was CD8+ T cells sorted from blood (inferred from file names), taken from a patient given nivolumab and ipilimumab in sequence. The V and J genes are TRBV7-9 and TRBJ1-1, with unresolved D. CDR3 protein: CASSLERTEAFF. The CDR3 nucleotides read TGTGCCAGCAGCTTAGAGAGAACTGAAGCTTTCTTT.